These 21 T cell receptor beta chains were all obtained from the same sample, sequenced in a study of blood T cell repertoires in COVID-19. Only in-frame clones appear in the TCRdb table, and some are missing; sequencing was by immunoSEQ multiplex PCR. The sample lists a few hundred thousand clones; around nine tenths were seen once. The sequencing input was peripheral blood. Source of these receptors: a man aged 60-69 years who had recovered from COVID-19.

This sequence joins TRBV6-1 and TRBJ2-2; 8 bases are shared with TRBD1. The V segment lost 1 base and the J segment 0 bases; nucleotides outside the gene matches: 4. Germline V lookup: CDR1 MNHNS, CDR2 SASEGT. The CDR3 has 17 amino acids. CDR3 residues: CASSEGQGFANTGELFF. The CDR3 region has the DNA TGTGCCAGCAGTGAAGGACAGGGGTTCGCGAACACCGGGGAGCTGTTTTTT.

V is TRBV10-1 and J is TRBJ1-2, with D unclear. Germline V gene lookup returns CDR1 WNHNN and CDR2 SYGVQD (reference sequence). Deletions cut 4 bases from V and 7 bases from J, with 13 bases between. The CDR3 sequence is 13 residues long. CDR3 sequence (DNA): TGCGCCAGCAGTGGATCCCGTGTGAGTGGCTACACCTTC. It is translated as CASSGSRVSGYTF.

V gene TRBV7-9 combines with J gene TRBJ2-3; TRBD1 agrees at 9 bases. Germline loops: CDR1 SEHNR, CDR2 FQNEAQ (reference sequence). The CDR3 totals 16 residues. The V gene end was trimmed by 5 bases and the J gene end by 0 bases; junction bases not matched to a gene: 6. The CDR3: CASSAPGTGSTDTQYF. The CDR3 bases are TGTGCCAGCAGCGCCCCCGGGACAGGGAGCACAGATACGCAGTATTTT.

This rearrangement joins TRBV9 to TRBJ2-3, with a possible D match to TRBD2 (5 bases). The CDR3 has 18 residues. The V end was cut by 4 bases, the J end by 6 bases, with 27 bases between. Germline lookup yields CDR1 SGDLS and CDR2 YYNGEE. The chain's CDR3 is CASSPEPGSGGAWDTQYF. In DNA, the CDR3 is TGTGCCAGCAGCCCGGAACCGGGGTCAGGTGGAGCTTGGGATACGCAGTATTTT. Filled out from reference TRBV9 and TRBJ2-3, the complete variable domain reads DSGVTQTPKHLITATGQRVTLRCSPRSGDLSVYWYQQSLDQGLQFLIQYYNGEERAKGNILERFSAQQFPDLHSELNLSSLELGDSALYFCASSPEPGSGGAWDTQYFGPGTRLTVL.

As for this clone: One junction end does not reproduce the germline sequence, and a read error may be involved. The chain carries TRBV5-1 and TRBJ1-4; D remains ambiguous. The CDR3 is made up of 15 amino acids. In germline, CDR1 is SGHRS, CDR2 YFSETQ. The CDR3 DNA sequence: TGCGCCAGCAGCTTGGGAGTTGTTACTAATGAGAAACTGTTTTTT. This encodes CASSLGVVTNEKLFF.

The table lists this clone with a count of one. The rearrangement links TRBV12-3 or TRBV12-4 to TRBJ1-5, with a tentative D call TRBD1 (5 bases). The CDR3 is 13 amino acids. Trimming pared 3 bases from V and 5 bases from J, leaving 8 bases between. As DNA, the CDR3 is TGTGCCAGCAGTTTGTGGGGGGATCAGCCCCAGCATTTT. It specifies CASSLWGDQPQHF.

The gene calls are TRBV19 and TRBJ1-2, with D perhaps TRBD1 (5 bases). The CDR3 loop spans 13 amino acids. Germline V gene sequence: CDR1 LNHDA, CDR2 SQIVND (reference sequence). Trimming removed 8 bases from V and 3 bases from J, with 13 bases in between. The CDR3 protein is CASFRGSHYGYTF. CDR3 DNA: TGTGCCAGTTTTCGGGGGAGCCACTATGGCTACACCTTC.

This chain connects TRBV10-3 to TRBJ1-5, with D tentatively TRBD1 (5 bases). V dropped 4 bases and J dropped 6 bases, with 10 bases sitting between them. CDR1 is ENHRY, CDR2 SYGVKD, per germline. The CDR3 runs 13 residues. CDR3 region: CAISGGESQPQHF. As DNA, the CDR3 is TGTGCCATCAGTGGGGGGGAGAGTCAGCCCCAGCATTTT.

This clone was seen a handful of times. CDR3 amino acids: CASSHSNTGELFF. As DNA, the CDR3 is TGTGCCAGCAGCCACTCGAACACCGGGGAGCTGTTTTTT. V gene TRBV6-5 combines with J gene TRBJ2-2; D is unresolved. V dropped 6 bases and J dropped 0 bases, with 5 bases sitting between them. The CDR3 has 13 residues. The germline gives CDR1 MNHEY, CDR2 SVGAGI.

This rearrangement joins TRBV11-2 to TRBJ1-2; possibly TRBD1 for D (5 bases). The CDR3 extends over 18 amino acids. The germline gives CDR1 SGHAT, CDR2 FQNNGV. Trimming removed 0 bases at V and 0 bases at J, with 17 bases between. The CDR3 spells CASSLDGARFTANYGYTF. DNA of the CDR3: TGTGCCAGCAGCTTAGATGGGGCAAGGTTCACAGCTAACTATGGCTACACCTTC.

This clone was recorded once. The gene calls are TRBV18 and TRBJ1-6; D unclear. The CDR3 consists of 12 residues. Germline V gives CDR1 KGHSH, CDR2 LQKENI. V lost 3 bases and J 7 bases, leaving 4 bases between the germline ends. The CDR3: CASSPSNSPLHF. CDR3 coding DNA: TGTGCCAGCTCACCTTCGAATTCACCCCTCCACTTT. Combining the CDR3 with reference TRBV18 and TRBJ1-6 gives the whole variable domain NAGVMQNPRHLVRRRGQEARLRCSPMKGHSHVYWYRQLPEEGLKFMVYLQKENIIDESGMPKERFSAEFPKEGPSILRIQQVVRGDSAAYFCASSPSNSPLHFGNGTRLTVT.

The rearrangement uses TRBV7-9 and TRBJ1-2; a weak D match, TRBD1 (5 bases). The length of the CDR3 is 12 residues. Germline V CDR1 and CDR2: SEHNR, FQNEAQ (reference sequence). Between the trimmed V and J ends, which lost 5 bases and 8 bases, there was a span of 12 bases. CDR3 in amino acids: CASSQGVGGYTF. CDR3 nucleotides: TGTGCCAGCAGCCAAGGGGTGGGCGGCTACACCTTC.

The chain uses TRBV6-2 or TRBV6-3 and TRBJ1-2; TRBD1 agrees at 8 bases. This CDR3 has 14 residues. The germline gives CDR1 MNHEY, CDR2 SVGEGT. The J segment lost 3 bases and the V segment lost 5 bases, leaving 5 bases of the junction unmatched. This CDR3 is CASSTLGQDYGYTF. CDR3 DNA sequence: TGTGCCAGCAGTACCCTGGGACAGGACTATGGCTACACCTTC.

The chain has TRBV5-8 and TRBJ2-7; 8 nucleotides align to TRBD2. J was trimmed by 3 bases and V by 8 bases; bases with no gene match: 22. Germline CDR1 SGHTS, CDR2 YDEGEE. There are 18 residues in the CDR3. CDR3 sequence (DNA): TGTGCCAGGGGGGGGGTCCGAAATGTTAGCGGGATAATCTACGAGCAGTACTTC. Translating it yields CARGGVRNVSGIIYEQYF.

The J gene is TRBJ1-4, the V gene TRBV28, with 9 bases lining up with TRBD1. V lost 6 bases, J lost 7 bases, and 9 bases stayed unmatched. CDR1 and CDR2 from the germline V gene are MDHEN and SYDVKM. The CDR3 loop spans 15 amino acids. The CDR3 DNA is TGTGCCAGCAGCCCCCCTACAGGGGGCCGTGAAAAACTGTTTTTT. This gives the protein CASSPPTGGREKLFF.

The chain carries TRBV7-3 and TRBJ2-5, with 8 bases aligning to TRBD2. Germline CDR1 SGHTA, CDR2 FQGTGA. The CDR3 covers 15 residues. The ends lost 5 bases at V and 5 bases at J; junction bases unmatched: 10. CDR3 DNA sequence: TGTGCCAGCAGCCCCGGGGGGGCCCTAAGGGAGACCCAGTACTTC. This encodes CASSPGGALRETQYF. Together with reference TRBV7-3 and TRBJ2-5, the CDR3 gives the full variable domain: GAGVSQTPSNKVTEKGKYVELRCDPISGHTALYWYRQSLGQGPEFLIYFQGTGAADDSGLPNDRFFAVRPEGSVSTLKIQRTERGDSAVYLCASSPGGALRETQYFGPGTRLLVL.

This chain connects TRBV19 to TRBJ1-3, with 7 bases that match TRBD1. The V and J ends lost 5 bases and 0 bases, in that order; junction bases with no gene match: 10. Germline CDR1 reads LNHDA; CDR2 reads SQIVND (reference sequence). The CDR3 is 17 residues long. The CDR3 DNA follows: TGTGCCAGTAGTCTATCCCACTGGGACAGCTCTGGAAACACCATATATTTT. Translating gives CASSLSHWDSSGNTIYF.

This clone was found once. The chain recombines TRBV2 with TRBJ1-1, with a possible D match to TRBD1 (6 bases). Germline V gene data show CDR1 as SNHLY and CDR2 as FYNNEI. The CDR3 sequence is 14 residues long. Trimming stripped 4 bases from V and 3 bases from J, with 12 bases between. The CDR3 here is CASSVLTGYTEAFF. The CDR3 DNA reads as TGTGCCAGCAGTGTACTCACAGGGTACACTGAAGCTTTCTTT.

The count of this clone is one. The V and J genes are TRBV19 and TRBJ1-5; 12 nucleotides line up with TRBD1. The CDR3 totals 14 residues. The V gene's germline CDR1 is LNHDA and CDR2 SQIVND (reference sequence). Losses at the gene ends were 6 bases for V and 6 bases for J; bases not matched to a gene: 3. The CDR3 region has the DNA TGTGCCAGTAGCGGGACAGGGGGCGTTCAGCCCCAGCATTTT. Its translation is CASSGTGGVQPQHF. Variable domain in full (rest from reference TRBV19 and TRBJ1-5): DGGITQSPKYLFRKEGQNVTLSCEQNLNHDAMYWYRQDPGQGLRLIYYSQIVNDFQKGDIAEGYSVSREKKESFPLTVTSAQKNPTAFYLCASSGTGGVQPQHFGDGTRLSIL.

This clone was recorded many times. V usage is TRBV19 and J usage is TRBJ1-3; no firm D call. V gave up 7 bases and J gave up 2 bases, with 15 bases separating them. Per germline, CDR1 LNHDA and CDR2 SQIVND (reference sequence). This CDR3 spans 15 amino acids. For the CDR3, the DNA is TGTGCCAGTAAGGACCCGGCCGGGGCTGGAAACACCATATATTTT. It translates to CASKDPAGAGNTIYF.

This clone has more than one count but fewer than ten. This chain links TRBV30 with TRBJ1-5, with 7 bases lining up with TRBD1. Germline CDR1 reads GTSNPN; CDR2 reads SVGIG (reference sequence). The CDR3 loop spans 16 amino acids. V lost 2 bases and J lost 0; bases outside the gene matches: 7. Here the CDR3 reads CAWSLGTANSNQPQHF. The CDR3 nucleotides are TGTGCCTGGAGTCTCGGGACAGCTAATAGCAATCAGCCCCAGCATTTT.